Listed here are 8 T cell receptor beta chains from one sample, sequenced in a study of T cell responses to AZD1222 COVID-19 vaccine. Libraries were prepared by immunoSEQ multiplex PCR; TCRdb keeps only in-frame clonotypes and omits some of them. The sample lists roughly 130,000 clones, 75% to 90% occurring once. The sequenced sample was peripheral blood, obtained on day 0 of AZD1222 vaccination. All receptors derive from an adult in good health.

The rearrangement links TRBV9 to TRBJ2-1; possibly TRBD1 for D (5 bases). This CDR3 spans 14 amino acids. The germline CDR1 and CDR2 sequences are SGDLS and YYNGEE. V lost 1 base to trimming and J lost 3 bases, with 8 bases between them. The CDR3 DNA sequence: TGTGCCAGCAGCGTACCCACAGGCTACAATGAGCAGTTCTTC. This codes for CASSVPTGYNEQFF. The whole variable domain, filled in from reference TRBV9 and TRBJ2-1, reads DSGVTQTPKHLITATGQRVTLRCSPRSGDLSVYWYQQSLDQGLQFLIQYYNGEERAKGNILERFSAQQFPDLHSELNLSSLELGDSALYFCASSVPTGYNEQFFGPGTRLTVL.

CDR3 DNA sequence: TGTGCCAGCAGCATCGACCGGACAGATACGCAGTATTTT. This sequence encodes CASSIDRTDTQYF. The rearrangement uses TRBV9 and TRBJ2-3; D is ambiguous. From germline, CDR1 is SGDLS and CDR2 YYNGEE. The CDR3 totals 13 residues. V dropped 4 bases and J dropped 3 bases, with 9 bases sitting between them. The whole variable domain, filled in from reference TRBV9 and TRBJ2-3, reads DSGVTQTPKHLITATGQRVTLRCSPRSGDLSVYWYQQSLDQGLQFLIQYYNGEERAKGNILERFSAQQFPDLHSELNLSSLELGDSALYFCASSIDRTDTQYFGPGTRLTVL.

The gene calls are TRBV27 and TRBJ2-2; 10 bases are shared with TRBD1. The trim removed 6 bases at V and 7 bases at J, leaving 8 bases unmatched. The V gene's germline CDR1 is MNHEY and CDR2 SMNVEV (reference sequence). The CDR3 spans 15 residues. CDR3 nucleotide sequence: TGTGCCAGCAGCATGGGACAGGGGTTTGGCGGGGAGCTGTTTTTT. Amino acids: CASSMGQGFGGELFF.

This clone was counted only a few times. The V and J genes are TRBV25-1 and TRBJ1-5; 7 positions match TRBD1. The CDR3 has 14 residues. Germline trimming cut 5 bases from V and 4 bases from J; bases unmatched to any gene: 5. Germline V gene sequence: CDR1 MGHDK, CDR2 SYGVNS. The CDR3 sequence: CASSRGQVNQPQHF. The CDR3, as DNA: TGTGCCAGCAGTCGAGGACAGGTTAATCAGCCCCAGCATTTT.

This chain uses TRBV4-1 with TRBJ1-3; no clear D. The germline gives CDR1 MGHRA, CDR2 YSYEKL. V shed 3 bases and J shed 4 bases, with 13 bases lying between them. The CDR3 sequence is 15 residues long. CDR3 coding DNA: TGCGCCAGCAGCCATCCAAAGGCTAGGGGAAACACCATATATTTT. It encodes CASSHPKARGNTIYF.

The chain has TRBV7-9 and TRBJ1-2; D uncertain. From germline, CDR1 is SEHNR and CDR2 FQNEAQ (reference sequence). The CDR3 loop spans 12 amino acids. Between the trimmed V and J ends, which lost 1 base and 7 bases, there was a span of 7 bases. The CDR3 here is CASSLDRSGYTF. In DNA, the CDR3 is TGTGCCAGCAGCTTAGATCGGTCTGGCTACACCTTC. Together with reference TRBV7-9 and TRBJ1-2, the CDR3 gives the full variable domain: DTGVSQNPRHKITKRGQNVTFRCDPISEHNRLYWYRQTLGQGPEFLTYFQNEAQLEKSRLLSDRFSAERPKGSFSTLEIQRTEQGDSAMYLCASSLDRSGYTFGSGTRLTVV.

V gene TRBV5-1 combines with J gene TRBJ1-2, with 8 bases fitting TRBD1. CDR1 SGHRS and CDR2 YFSETQ come from the germline V gene. Germline trimming cut 4 bases from V and 5 bases from J; bases unmatched to any gene: 4. This CDR3 spans 13 amino acids. The CDR3 DNA sequence: TGCGCCAGCAGCGATTGGACAGGGTATGGCTACACCTTC. Amino acid sequence: CASSDWTGYGYTF.

The CDR3 loop reads CASSLGQGYEQYF. CDR3 bases: TGTGCCAGTAGTTTGGGACAGGGATACGAGCAGTACTTC. This rearrangement joins TRBV19 to TRBJ2-7; TRBD1 matches at 9 bases. The CDR3 sequence is 13 residues long. Germline CDR1 is LNHDA and CDR2 is SQIVND (reference sequence). V dropped 5 bases and J dropped 4; count of bases not matched to a gene: 3.